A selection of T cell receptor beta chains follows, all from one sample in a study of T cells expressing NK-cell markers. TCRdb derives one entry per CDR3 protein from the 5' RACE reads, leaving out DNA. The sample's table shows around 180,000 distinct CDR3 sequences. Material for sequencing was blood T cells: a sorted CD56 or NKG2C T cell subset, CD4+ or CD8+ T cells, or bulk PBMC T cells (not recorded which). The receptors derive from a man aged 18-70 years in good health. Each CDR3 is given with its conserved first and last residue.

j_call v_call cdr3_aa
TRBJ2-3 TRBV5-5 CASSASNSGVFDTQYF
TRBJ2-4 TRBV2 CASSEADRGGNIQYF
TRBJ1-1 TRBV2 CASSNPLGQGRMNTEAFF
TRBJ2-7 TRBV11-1 CASSFHSLYEQYF
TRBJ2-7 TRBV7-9 CASSPPAQLYEQYF
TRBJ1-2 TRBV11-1 CASSLAERIGTTPNYGYTF
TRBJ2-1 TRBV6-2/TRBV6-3 CASSYSKLAGSSYNEQFF
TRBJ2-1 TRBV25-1 CASSDPFQGGGEQFF
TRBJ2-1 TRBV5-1 CASSLVGLAEYYNEQFF
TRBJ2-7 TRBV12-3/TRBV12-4 CARATGGTYEQYF
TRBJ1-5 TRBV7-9 CASSPGGVGNQPQHF
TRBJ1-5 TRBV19 CASSIRDFGNQPQHF
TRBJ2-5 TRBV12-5 CASVAVPQETQYF
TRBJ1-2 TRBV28 CASSLFNGRHGYTF